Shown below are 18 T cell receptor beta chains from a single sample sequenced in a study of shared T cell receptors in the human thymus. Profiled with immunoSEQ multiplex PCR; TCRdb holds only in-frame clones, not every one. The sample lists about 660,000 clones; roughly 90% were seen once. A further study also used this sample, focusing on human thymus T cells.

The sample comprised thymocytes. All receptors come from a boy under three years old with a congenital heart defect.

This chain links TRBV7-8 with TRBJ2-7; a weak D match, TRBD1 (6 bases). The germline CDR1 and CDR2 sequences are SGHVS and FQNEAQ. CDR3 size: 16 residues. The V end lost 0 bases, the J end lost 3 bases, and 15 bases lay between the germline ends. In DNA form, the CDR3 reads TGTGCCAGCAGCTTAGCCCCCGGGACACTAAACTACGAGCAGTACTTC. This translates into CASSLAPGTLNYEQYF.

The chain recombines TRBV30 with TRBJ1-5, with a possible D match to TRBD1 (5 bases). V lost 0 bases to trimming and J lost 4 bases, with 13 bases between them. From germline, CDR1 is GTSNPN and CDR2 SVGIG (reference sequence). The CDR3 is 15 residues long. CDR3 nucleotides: TGTGCCTGGAGTGTACTGGGCAGGGCAAATCAGCCCCAGCATTTT. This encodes CAWSVLGRANQPQHF. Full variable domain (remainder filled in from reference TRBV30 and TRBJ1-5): SQTIHQWPATLVQPVGSPLSLECTVEGTSNPNLYWYRQAAGRGLQLLFYSVGIGQISSEVPQNLSASRPQDRQFILSSKKLLLSDSGFYLCAWSVLGRANQPQHFGDGTRLSIL.

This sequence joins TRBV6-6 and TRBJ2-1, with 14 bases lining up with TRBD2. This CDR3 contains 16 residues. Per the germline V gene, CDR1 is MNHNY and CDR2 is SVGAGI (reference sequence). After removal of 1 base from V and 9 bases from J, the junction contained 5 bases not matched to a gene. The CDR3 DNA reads TGTGCCAGCAGTTACTGCGGGACTAGCGGGAGTTGTGAGCAGTTCTTC. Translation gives CASSYCGTSGSCEQFF.

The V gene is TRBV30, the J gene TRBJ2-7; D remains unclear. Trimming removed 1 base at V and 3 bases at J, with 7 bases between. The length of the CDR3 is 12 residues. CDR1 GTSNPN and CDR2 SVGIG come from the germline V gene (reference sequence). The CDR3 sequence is CAWSETSYEQYF. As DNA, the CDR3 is TGTGCCTGGAGTGAAACAAGCTACGAGCAGTACTTC.

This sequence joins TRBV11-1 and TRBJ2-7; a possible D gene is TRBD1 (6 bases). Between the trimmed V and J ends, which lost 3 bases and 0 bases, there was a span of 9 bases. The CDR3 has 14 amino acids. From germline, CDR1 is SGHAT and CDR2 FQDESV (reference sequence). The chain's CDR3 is CASSFRGSSYEQYF. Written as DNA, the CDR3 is TGTGCCAGCAGCTTCAGGGGATCCTCCTACGAGCAGTACTTC.

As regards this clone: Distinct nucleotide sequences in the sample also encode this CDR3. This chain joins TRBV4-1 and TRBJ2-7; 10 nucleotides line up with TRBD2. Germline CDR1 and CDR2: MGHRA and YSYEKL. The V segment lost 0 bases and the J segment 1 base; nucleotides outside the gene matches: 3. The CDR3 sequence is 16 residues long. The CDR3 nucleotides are TGCGCCAGCAGCCAAGATAGGACTAGCGGATCCTACGAGCAGTACTTC. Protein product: CASSQDRTSGSYEQYF.

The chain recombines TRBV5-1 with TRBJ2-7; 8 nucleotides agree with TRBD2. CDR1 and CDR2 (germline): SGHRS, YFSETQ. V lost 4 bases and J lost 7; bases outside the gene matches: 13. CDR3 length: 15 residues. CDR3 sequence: CASSRKLAAWKEQYF. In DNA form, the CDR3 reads TGCGCCAGCAGCCGTAAACTAGCGGCGTGGAAGGAGCAGTACTTC.

The CDR3 protein is CATSRVVGGEKLFF. The CDR3, as DNA: TGTGCCACCTCCCGAGTTGTGGGGGGTGAAAAACTGTTTTTT. The chain joins TRBV10-3 to TRBJ1-4; the D gene is possibly TRBD1 (5 bases). Germline lookup yields CDR1 ENHRY and CDR2 SYGVKD. Trimming pared 10 bases from V and 7 bases from J, leaving 19 bases between. The CDR3 consists of 14 residues.

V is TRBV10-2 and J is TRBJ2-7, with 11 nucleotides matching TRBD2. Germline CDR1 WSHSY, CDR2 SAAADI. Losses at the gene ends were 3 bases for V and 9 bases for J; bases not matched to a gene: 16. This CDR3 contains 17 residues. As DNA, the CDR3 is TGCGCCAGCAGTGAAACCCTCCTAGCGGGAGGTGCCTTTGGGCAGTACTTC. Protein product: CASSETLLAGGAFGQYF.

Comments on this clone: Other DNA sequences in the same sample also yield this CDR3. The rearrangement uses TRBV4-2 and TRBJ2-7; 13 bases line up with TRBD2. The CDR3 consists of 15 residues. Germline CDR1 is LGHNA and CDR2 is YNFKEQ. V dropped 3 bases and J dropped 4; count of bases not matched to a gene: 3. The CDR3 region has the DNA TGTGCCAGCAGCCAGGGACTAGCGGGAACTTACGAGCAGTACTTC. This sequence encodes CASSQGLAGTYEQYF.

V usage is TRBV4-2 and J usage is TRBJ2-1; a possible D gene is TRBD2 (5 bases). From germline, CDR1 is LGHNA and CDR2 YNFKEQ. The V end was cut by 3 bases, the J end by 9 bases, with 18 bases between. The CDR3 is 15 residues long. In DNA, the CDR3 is TGTGCCAGCAGCCATGCCCTCGGGGTGAGGGCTGAGCAGTTCTTC. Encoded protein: CASSHALGVRAEQFF.

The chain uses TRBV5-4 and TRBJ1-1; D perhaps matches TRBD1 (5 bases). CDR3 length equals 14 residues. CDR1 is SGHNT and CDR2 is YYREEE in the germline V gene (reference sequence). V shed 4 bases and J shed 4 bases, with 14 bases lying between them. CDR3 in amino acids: CASSPGGSGTEAFF. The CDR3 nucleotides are TGTGCCAGCAGCCCGGGGGGGAGCGGCACTGAAGCTTTCTTT.

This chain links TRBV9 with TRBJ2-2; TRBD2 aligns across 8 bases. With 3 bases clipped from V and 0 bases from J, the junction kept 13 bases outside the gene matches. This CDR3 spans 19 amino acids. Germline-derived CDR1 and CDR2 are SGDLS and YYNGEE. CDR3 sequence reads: CASSGEEREPAANTGELFF. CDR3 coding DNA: TGTGCCAGCAGCGGCGAGGAGCGGGAGCCCGCAGCGAACACCGGGGAGCTGTTTTTT.

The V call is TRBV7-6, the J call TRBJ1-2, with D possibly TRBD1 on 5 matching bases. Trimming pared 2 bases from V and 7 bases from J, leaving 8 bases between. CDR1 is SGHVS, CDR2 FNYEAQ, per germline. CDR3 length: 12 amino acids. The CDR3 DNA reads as TGTGCCAGCAGCTTACAGGGTGGTGGCTACACCTTC. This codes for CASSLQGGGYTF.

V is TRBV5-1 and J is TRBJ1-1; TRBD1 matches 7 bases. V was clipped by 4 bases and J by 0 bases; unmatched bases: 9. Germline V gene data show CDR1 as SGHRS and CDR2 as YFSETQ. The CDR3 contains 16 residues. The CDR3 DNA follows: TGCGCCAGCAGCCGCCCGGGACAGACTTTGAACACTGAAGCTTTCTTT. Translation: CASSRPGQTLNTEAFF.

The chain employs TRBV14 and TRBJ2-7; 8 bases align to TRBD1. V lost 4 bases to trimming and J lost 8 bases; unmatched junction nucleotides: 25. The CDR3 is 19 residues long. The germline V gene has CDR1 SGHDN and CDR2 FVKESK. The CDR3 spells CASSLPGTGDGIGVSQQYF. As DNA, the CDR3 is TGTGCCAGCAGCCTACCGGGGACAGGTGACGGGATAGGGGTTAGCCAGCAGTACTTC.

The CDR3 here is CASSQIQGQPQHF. The DNA for the CDR3 is TGTGCCAGCAGTCAAATACAGGGCCAGCCCCAGCATTTT. V usage is TRBV27 and J usage is TRBJ1-5; the D gene is possibly TRBD1 (6 bases). The CDR3 consists of 13 residues. Germline CDR1 reads MNHEY; CDR2 reads SMNVEV (reference sequence). Between the trimmed V and J ends, which lost 5 bases and 7 bases, there was a span of 12 bases.

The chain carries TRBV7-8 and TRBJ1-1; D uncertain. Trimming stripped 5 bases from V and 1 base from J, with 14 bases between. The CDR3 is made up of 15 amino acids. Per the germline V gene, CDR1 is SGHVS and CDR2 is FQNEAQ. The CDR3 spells CASSPRRAANTEAFF. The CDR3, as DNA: TGTGCCAGCAGCCCCCGGAGGGCGGCGAACACTGAAGCTTTCTTT.